This paragraph reports one T cell receptor beta chain. This sample stems from a study of blood T cell repertoires in COVID-19. The germline CDR1 and CDR2 sequences are LGHNA and YNFKEQ. This CDR3 spans 15 amino acids. The ends lost 4 bases at V and 2 bases at J; junction bases unmatched: 7. In the original processing: How many nucleated cells were present was estimated from reference gene primer amplification. Clones were read by immunoSEQ multiplex PCR, and TCRdb kept only the in-frame ones, dropping some. The V and J calls and clone size are taken from that table; D and trimming were inferred from the DNA. The sample records 100,000 or so clones, roughly 79% being singletons.

The V and J genes are TRBV4-2 and TRBJ2-5; TRBD1 matches 7 bases. Sequencing was done on a sample of peripheral blood. This receptor was identified in a human donor in a cohort sampled during active COVID-19. The CDR3 reads CASSPDRRRQETQYF. CDR3 sequence (DNA): TGTGCCAGCAGCCCGGACAGGAGGCGGCAAGAGACCCAGTACTTC.